The clone carrying this T cell receptor (beta chain) was observed once. What it binds is not known. Peptide-pool stimulation followed by sequencing identified expanded antigen-specific CD4+ clonotypes in the ViraFEST assay. Isolating CD4+ T cells followed approximately 10 days of culture. Of the BNT162b2 and mRNA-1273 vaccines, participants received two doses of one or the other. The entry originates in a study of vaccination effects on CD4 cells after COVID-19. Findings and caveats of the study: By a late point after vaccination, infection- and vaccine-induced clones had shrunk markedly through clonal contraction.

Clones were read by immunoSEQ multiplex PCR, and TCRdb kept only the in-frame ones, dropping some. The sample has tens of thousands of clones; 70% to 85% are singletons. From germline, CDR1 is GTSNPN and CDR2 SVGIG (reference sequence). The CDR3 has 13 amino acids. V gave up 3 bases and J gave up 8 bases; unmatched junction bases: 6. V and J are TRBV30 and TRBJ1-4; 7 bases align to TRBD1. The source of this sequence is a human donor who received a COVID-19 vaccine. Some clones in this sample may be carry-over from other donors' samples. The sequenced sample was CD4+ T cells from PBMCs cultured with HCoV-NL63 spike peptides, obtained after COVID-19 vaccination. CDR3 loop: CAWRIKTGEKLFF. CDR3 nucleotide sequence: TGTGCCTGGAGGATAAAGACAGGGGAAAAACTGTTTTTT.